Listed here are 32 T cell receptor beta chains from one sample, sequenced in a study of Ad26.COV2.S vaccination and SARS-CoV-2 variants. Treatment of the sample: some 20 received Ad26.COV2.S at low or high dose, single or two shots; several received placebo; per-sample allocation not given. The samples were gathered on day 63 after the first injection of vaccine or placebo. The table came from immunoSEQ multiplex PCR; TCRdb's copy has only in-frame clones and leaves some out. In the table there are some 290,000 clones, about 85% of which are singletons. The specimen comprised peripheral blood, sampled in a trial of Ad26.COV2.S vaccine versus placebo. The origin of the receptors is a person between 18 and 65 years old who received the Ad26.COV2.S COVID-19 vaccine or a placebo.

This clone occurred once. The chain recombines TRBV19 with TRBJ1-4, with D unclear. This CDR3 region has 18 residues. Trimming cost V 5 bases and J 1 base, with 20 bases left between them. CDR1 LNHDA and CDR2 SQIVND come from the germline V gene (reference sequence). CDR3 sequence: CASSLTGFSLRTNEKLFF. The CDR3, as DNA: TGTGCCAGTAGTTTAACCGGGTTTTCCCTTAGAACTAATGAAAAACTGTTTTTT.

The chain combines TRBV2 with TRBJ1-4, with 10 nucleotides matching TRBD1. Per germline, CDR1 SNHLY and CDR2 FYNNEI. After removal of 4 bases from V and 7 bases from J, the junction contained 3 bases not matched to a gene. The CDR3 is 14 amino acids. The CDR3 loop reads CASSADRGREKLFF. CDR3 in DNA: TGTGCCAGCAGTGCCGACAGGGGGCGTGAAAAACTGTTTTTT.

The chain carries TRBV28 and TRBJ2-3, with D hard to call. V was shortened by 4 bases and J by 4 bases, with 6 bases between the two germline ends. The CDR3 extends over 12 amino acids. Germline V gene data show CDR1 as MDHEN and CDR2 as SYDVKM. The CDR3 sequence is CASSSPSDTQYF. In DNA form, the CDR3 reads TGTGCCAGCAGTTCGCCTTCAGATACGCAGTATTTT.

The chain couples TRBV11-2 to TRBJ2-3; maybe TRBD2 (5 bases). CDR3 length: 13 residues. Trimming stripped 1 base from V and 7 bases from J, with 9 bases between. From germline, CDR1 is SGHAT and CDR2 FQNNGV. The CDR3 DNA follows: TGTGCCAGCAGCTTAGGGACTCAATATACGCAGTATTTT. Its protein is CASSLGTQYTQYF.

The chain links TRBV5-1 to TRBJ2-1, with TRBD1 matching 9 bases. With 2 bases clipped from V and 5 bases from J, the junction kept 14 bases outside the gene matches. Germline V gene lookup returns CDR1 SGHRS and CDR2 YFSETQ. There are 18 residues in the CDR3. In DNA, the CDR3 is TGCGCCAGCAGCTTTTTCTCTCCGGGGACAGGGACAAACAATGAGCAGTTCTTC. Translating gives CASSFFSPGTGTNNEQFF.

This clone has just one count. V and J are TRBV5-4 and TRBJ1-4, with 8 bases fitting TRBD1. This CDR3 has 15 residues. The germline V gene encodes CDR1 SGHNT and CDR2 YYREEE (reference sequence). V trimming: 5 bases; J trimming: 4 bases; junction bases outside the gene matches: 7. The CDR3 nucleotides are TGTGCCAGCAGGACTGGACAGGGTGATAATGAAAAACTGTTTTTT. The encoded protein is CASRTGQGDNEKLFF.

This clone was counted a few times. The chain uses TRBV5-5 and TRBJ2-1; no reliable D call. The ends were cut back, 4 bases at V and 7 bases at J, with 9 bases in the middle. Germline lookup yields CDR1 SGHKS and CDR2 YYEKEE (reference sequence). This CDR3 has 12 amino acids. The CDR3: CASSPYLNEQFF. For the CDR3, the DNA is TGTGCCAGCAGCCCTTATCTTAATGAGCAGTTCTTC. Looking up the rest from reference TRBV5-5 and TRBJ2-1 gives the full variable domain: DAGVTQSPTHLIKTRGQQVTLRCSPISGHKSVSWYQQVLGQGPQFIFQYYEKEERGRGNFPDRFSARQFPNYSSELNVNALLLGDSALYLCASSPYLNEQFFGPGTRLTVL.

This chain joins TRBV19 and TRBJ1-5; D not resolved. V lost 3 bases to trimming and J lost 4 bases, with 16 bases between them. The CDR3 is 16 residues long. Germline CDR1 is LNHDA and CDR2 is SQIVND (reference sequence). The CDR3 loop is CASSMFNSGPNQPQHF. DNA of the CDR3: TGTGCCAGTAGTATGTTTAACAGCGGACCAAATCAGCCCCAGCATTTT.

This clone has just a few counts. The J gene is TRBJ2-7, the V gene TRBV6-5; 7 nucleotides align to TRBD2. J was trimmed by 4 bases and V by 5 bases; bases with no gene match: 5. Germline CDR1 reads MNHEY; CDR2 reads SVGAGI. There are 13 residues in the CDR3. Written as DNA, the CDR3 is TGTGCCAGCAGTCACAGGACTAGTTACGAGCAGTACTTC. The encoded protein is CASSHRTSYEQYF.

In DNA form, the CDR3 reads TGTGCCAGCAGTTCGTTCCTCAGACAGCCAAGTCCGGGCTATGGCTACACCTTC. It codes for CASSSFLRQPSPGYGYTF. The chain couples TRBV27 to TRBJ1-2; a possible D gene is TRBD1 (5 bases). Trimming took off 4 bases at V and 4 bases at J, with 25 bases between the two ends. CDR1 and CDR2 from the germline V gene are MNHEY and SMNVEV (reference sequence). This CDR3 spans 18 amino acids.

The chain carries TRBV30 and TRBJ1-4; maybe TRBD1 (6 bases). V dropped 7 bases and J dropped 8 bases, with 14 bases sitting between them. The CDR3 consists of 12 residues. Per germline, CDR1 GTSNPN and CDR2 SVGIG (reference sequence). The chain's CDR3 is CASDSPGEKLFF. CDR3 bases: TGTGCCTCGGACAGTCCAGGAGAAAAACTGTTTTTT.

The chain uses TRBV28 and TRBJ2-5, with TRBD2 matching over 15 bases. CDR3 length equals 20 residues. Germline CDR1 MDHEN, CDR2 SYDVKM. The trim removed 5 bases at V and 2 bases at J, leaving 15 bases unmatched. The CDR3 protein is CASSTGPPGLAGGKQETQYF. The CDR3 DNA follows: TGTGCCAGCAGTACAGGCCCACCGGGACTAGCGGGGGGCAAACAAGAGACCCAGTACTTC.

The chain carries TRBV5-1 and TRBJ1-5, with 10 bases that match TRBD1. V shed 4 bases, J shed 2 bases, and the junction held 6 bases outside the gene matches. Germline V lookup: CDR1 SGHRS, CDR2 YFSETQ. The CDR3 extends over 16 amino acids. The CDR3, as DNA: TGCGCCAGCAGCGCGACAGGGGGCGCCGGCAATCAGCCCCAGCATTTT. Protein: CASSATGGAGNQPQHF.

The rearrangement joins TRBV3-1 (or the pseudogene TRBV3-2) to TRBJ1-2; a possible D gene is TRBD1 (6 bases). Trimming cost V 1 base and J 4 bases, with 13 bases left between them. This CDR3 spans 15 amino acids. Germline CDR1 and CDR2: LGHDT and YNNKEL (reference sequence). This chain's CDR3 is CASSQGAGAVYGYTF. CDR3 DNA sequence: TGTGCCAGCAGCCAAGGGGCGGGGGCAGTCTATGGCTACACCTTC.

This clone was detected once. This sequence joins TRBV9 and TRBJ1-2; D is undetermined. V was cut by 2 bases and J by 5 bases, with 13 bases left in between. In germline, CDR1 is SGDLS, CDR2 YYNGEE. This CDR3 is 14 amino acids long. This chain's CDR3 is CASSVEGRPYGYTF. The CDR3 region has the DNA TGTGCCAGCAGCGTTGAAGGGAGGCCTTATGGCTACACCTTC.

The rearrangement links TRBV18 to TRBJ2-7; 10 bases align to TRBD1. The junction had 5 bases not matched to a gene; V was cut back by 3 bases and J by 6 bases. Germline V gene lookup returns CDR1 KGHSH and CDR2 LQKENI. The CDR3 runs to 14 residues. This CDR3 reads CASSPVRDRGEQYF. CDR3 nucleotide sequence: TGTGCCAGCTCACCCGTACGGGACAGGGGCGAGCAGTACTTC.

The CDR3 nucleotides are TGTGCCAGCAGTGGGACTAGCGGACCTCGGGATACGCAGTATTTT. This gives the protein CASSGTSGPRDTQYF. V and J are TRBV25-1 and TRBJ2-3; TRBD2 matches at 10 bases. V lost 4 bases to trimming and J lost 6 bases; unmatched junction nucleotides: 7. The CDR3 spans 15 residues. Germline-derived CDR1 and CDR2 are MGHDK and SYGVNS.

V usage is TRBV19 and J usage is TRBJ1-6, with D tentatively TRBD1 (5 bases). The V gene's germline CDR1 is LNHDA and CDR2 SQIVND (reference sequence). V lost 5 bases to trimming and J lost 9 bases, with 14 bases between them. CDR3 size: 14 residues. CDR3 sequence (DNA): TGTGCCAGTAGTTATAACCGGGGGGGTTCACCCCTCCACTTT. It codes for CASSYNRGGSPLHF.

The chain combines TRBV9 with TRBJ1-5; D gene ambiguous. The CDR3 consists of 13 residues. The germline V gene encodes CDR1 SGDLS and CDR2 YYNGEE. Deletions cut 4 bases from V and 5 bases from J, with 10 bases between. DNA for the CDR3: TGTGCCAGCAGCACCTACCCAGATCAGCCCCAGCATTTT. Its translation: CASSTYPDQPQHF. Variable domain in full (rest from reference TRBV9 and TRBJ1-5): DSGVTQTPKHLITATGQRVTLRCSPRSGDLSVYWYQQSLDQGLQFLIQYYNGEERAKGNILERFSAQQFPDLHSELNLSSLELGDSALYFCASSTYPDQPQHFGDGTRLSIL.

V is TRBV5-6 and J is TRBJ1-6; D gene uncertain. V was shortened by 7 bases and J by 9 bases, with 14 bases between the two germline ends. Germline CDR1 reads SGHDT; CDR2 reads YYEEEE. This CDR3 spans 13 amino acids. The CDR3 loop is CASAGGRISPLHF. The CDR3 bases are TGTGCCAGCGCGGGAGGGCGGATTTCACCCCTCCACTTT. The variable domain in full, with the rest retrieved from reference TRBV5-6 and TRBJ1-6, is DAGVTQSPTHLIKTRGQQVTLRCSPKSGHDTVSWYQQALGQGPQFIFQYYEEEERQRGNFPDRFSGHQFPNYSSELNVNALLLGDSALYLCASAGGRISPLHFGNGTRLTVT.

This clone was counted a few times. The chain links TRBV19 to TRBJ1-2, with 9 bases matching TRBD1. The CDR3 has 15 amino acids. In germline, CDR1 is LNHDA, CDR2 SQIVND (reference sequence). The V gene end was trimmed by 6 bases and the J gene end by 4 bases; junction bases not matched to a gene: 9. The CDR3, as DNA: TGTGCCAGTAGCAGCCTCGGGACAGGGTTCTATGGCTACACCTTC. Translated, it gives CASSSLGTGFYGYTF.

The chain carries TRBV7-3 and TRBJ2-3, with D tentatively TRBD1 (5 bases). The germline CDR1 and CDR2 sequences are SGHTA and FQGTGA. Trimming took off 0 bases at V and 2 bases at J, with 9 bases between the two ends. The CDR3 covers 15 residues. The CDR3 protein is CASSLTSGITDTQYF. The CDR3 DNA follows: TGTGCCAGCAGCTTAACTTCAGGGATCACAGATACGCAGTATTTT.

The V and J genes are TRBV4-2 and TRBJ1-4; unclear D gene. Germline V gene data show CDR1 as LGHNA and CDR2 as YNFKEQ. The CDR3 extends over 16 amino acids. Trimming left V 0 bases short and J 7 bases short, with 15 bases between. DNA for the CDR3: TGTGCCAGCAGCCAAGATACACCGGGTGCGGGTGAAAAACTGTTTTTT. Translated, it gives CASSQDTPGAGEKLFF.

This chain joins TRBV6-1 and TRBJ2-7; 10 bases align to TRBD1. J gave up 0 bases and V 3 bases, and 8 bases lay outside the gene matches. CDR3 length equals 17 residues. Germline loops: CDR1 MNHNS, CDR2 SASEGT. CDR3 amino acids: CASSDTIRDRGSYEQYF. The CDR3 DNA reads as TGTGCCAGCAGTGATACCATCCGGGACAGGGGCTCCTACGAGCAGTACTTC.

The gene calls are TRBV7-2 and TRBJ2-7; 7 bases agree with TRBD1. The CDR3 runs 15 residues. V lost 1 base and J lost 2; bases outside the gene matches: 5. CDR1 and CDR2 (germline): SGHTA, FQGNSA. Here the CDR3 DNA reads TGTGCCAGCAGCTTAGTCTGGGACAGTGCCTACGAGCAGTACTTC. Its translation: CASSLVWDSAYEQYF.

This chain connects TRBV4-1 to TRBJ2-1; 12 nucleotides match TRBD2. The CDR3 extends over 16 amino acids. The ends lost 1 base at V and 9 bases at J; junction bases unmatched: 7. CDR1 and CDR2 (germline): MGHRA, YSYEKL. The CDR3 here is CASSQGTSGVEGEQFF. The DNA for the CDR3 is TGCGCCAGCAGCCAAGGGACTAGCGGGGTGGAGGGTGAGCAGTTCTTC.

The chain carries TRBV2 and TRBJ1-6; 7 bases are a match to TRBD1. Germline V gene sequence: CDR1 SNHLY, CDR2 FYNNEI. The V and J ends lost 4 bases and 10 bases, in that order; junction bases with no gene match: 7. The CDR3 is made up of 14 amino acids. The CDR3 sequence: CASSVGTDGSPLHF. CDR3 sequence (DNA): TGTGCCAGCAGTGTGGGGACAGACGGCTCACCCCTCCACTTT.

The chain joins TRBV9 to TRBJ2-5; maybe TRBD1 (6 bases). V lost 0 bases and J lost 5, with 14 bases in between. CDR1 SGDLS and CDR2 YYNGEE come from the germline V gene. This CDR3 is 15 amino acids long. CDR3 loop: CASSVVGGLLETQYF. In nucleotides, the CDR3 is TGTGCCAGCAGCGTAGTAGGGGGTCTCCTTGAGACCCAGTACTTC.

The V gene is TRBV2, the J gene TRBJ2-1, with TRBD2 identical over 7 bases. The CDR3 loop spans 13 amino acids. The germline V gene has CDR1 SNHLY and CDR2 FYNNEI. J lost 6 bases, V lost 4 bases, and 3 bases had no gene match. CDR3 DNA sequence: TGTGCCAGCAGTGTCCCGGGGGGCAATGAGCAGTTCTTC. Translated, it gives CASSVPGGNEQFF. Full variable domain (outside the CDR3, taken from reference TRBV2 and TRBJ2-1): EPEVTQTPSHQVTQMGQEVILRCVPISNHLYFYWYRQILGQKVEFLVSFYNNEISEKSEIFDDQFSVERPDGSNFTLKIRSTKLEDSAMYFCASSVPGGNEQFFGPGTRLTVL.

The chain has TRBV11-2 and TRBJ2-7; D unclear. Trimming took 4 bases from V and 4 from J, leaving 8 bases between them. The CDR3 runs 12 residues. CDR1 is SGHAT, CDR2 FQNNGV, per germline. CDR3: CASSSALYEQYF. The DNA for the CDR3 is TGTGCCAGCAGCTCAGCCTTATACGAGCAGTACTTC. The full variable domain, completed using reference TRBV11-2 and TRBJ2-7, is EAGVAQSPRYKIIEKRQSVAFWCNPISGHATLYWYQQILGQGPKLLIQFQNNGVVDDSQLPKDRFSAERLKGVDSTLKIQPAKLEDSAVYLCASSSALYEQYFGPGTRLTVT.

This chain joins TRBV6-1 and TRBJ1-2; 7 bases match TRBD1. V was pared by 3 bases and J by 4 bases, with 5 bases of the junction left unmatched. The CDR3 is 14 amino acids. Germline-derived CDR1 and CDR2 are MNHNS and SASEGT. This CDR3 is CASSDRGNSYGYTF. As DNA, the CDR3 is TGTGCCAGCAGTGACAGGGGGAATAGCTATGGCTACACCTTC.

The genes are TRBV7-8 and TRBJ2-1; 14 bases map to TRBD2. The germline V gene encodes CDR1 SGHVS and CDR2 FQNEAQ. The CDR3 is made up of 18 amino acids. The V and J ends lost 2 bases and 0 bases, in that order; junction bases with no gene match: 3. The CDR3: CASSLPGLAGGSYNEQFF. The CDR3 bases are TGTGCCAGCAGCTTACCCGGACTAGCGGGGGGCTCCTACAATGAGCAGTTCTTC.